One and the same sample provided the 23 T cell receptor beta chains below, sequenced in a study of blood T cell repertoires in COVID-19. The method was immunoSEQ multiplex PCR; TCRdb's version includes in-frame clones alone and lacks a portion of them. The data show tens of thousands of clones, roughly 76% seen once. Sequenced: peripheral blood. Receptors originate from a woman aged 45-60 years with acute or convalescent COVID-19.

This chain links TRBV28 with TRBJ2-1; the D is unclear. Germline V lookup: CDR1 MDHEN, CDR2 SYDVKM. The V and J ends lost 4 bases and 2 bases respectively, with 12 bases between them. CDR3 length equals 15 residues. CDR3 in DNA: TGTGCCAGCAGTTCACCGTCCGCGACCTACAATGAGCAGTTCTTC. It translates to CASSSPSATYNEQFF. Variable domain in full (rest from reference TRBV28 and TRBJ2-1): DVKVTQSSRYLVKRTGEKVFLECVQDMDHENMFWYRQDPGLGLRLIYFSYDVKMKEKGDIPEGYSVSREKKERFSLILESASTNQTSMYLCASSSPSATYNEQFFGPGTRLTVL.

V is TRBV7-2 and J is TRBJ2-7; D is perhaps TRBD1 (7 bases). V was trimmed by 3 bases and J by 7 bases, leaving 10 bases between them. CDR1 is SGHTA, CDR2 FQGNSA, per germline. This CDR3 spans 12 amino acids. CDR3 protein: CASSFSGGEQYF. The DNA of the CDR3 is TGTGCCAGCAGCTTTTCAGGGGGGGAGCAGTACTTC.

This chain links TRBV27 with TRBJ2-1; TRBD2 agrees at 12 bases. Trimming cost V 2 bases and J 5 bases; bases outside gene matches: 1. This CDR3 region has 15 residues. Germline V gene lookup returns CDR1 MNHEY and CDR2 SMNVEV (reference sequence). The CDR3 loop reads CASSLRTSGNNEQFF. DNA for the CDR3: TGTGCCAGCAGTTTAAGGACTAGCGGGAACAATGAGCAGTTCTTC.

This sequence joins TRBV7-2 and TRBJ2-5; 7 bases map to TRBD1. The CDR3 runs to 14 residues. Germline-derived CDR1 and CDR2 are SGHTA and FQGNSA. Trimming removed 5 bases from V and 5 bases from J; junction bases left unmatched: 8. The CDR3, as DNA: TGTGCCAGCAGCCGCCAGAGGGACAGTGAGACCCAGTACTTC. This sequence encodes CASSRQRDSETQYF.

The rearrangement uses TRBV7-8 and TRBJ2-2; TRBD2 matches 10 bases. CDR1 and CDR2 (germline): SGHVS, FQNEAQ. The CDR3 runs to 16 residues. V lost 2 bases, J lost 6 bases, and 6 bases stayed unmatched. CDR3 sequence reads: CASSLSSGGASGELFF. CDR3 bases: TGTGCCAGCAGCTTATCAAGCGGGGGGGCGTCCGGGGAGCTGTTTTTT.

V usage is TRBV4-1 and J usage is TRBJ1-4, with D unresolved. V was pared by 0 bases and J by 2 bases, with 10 bases between. The CDR3 contains 16 residues. The germline CDR1 and CDR2 sequences are MGHRA and YSYEKL. Here the CDR3 DNA reads TGCGCCAGCAGCCAAGATCCGGCAGCGACTAATGAAAAACTGTTTTTT. Amino acid sequence: CASSQDPAATNEKLFF.

As regards this clone: The same CDR3 is also encoded by other DNA sequences in this sample. CDR3 nucleotide sequence: TGTGCCAGCAGTTACTTGCAGGGTAATTCACCCCTCCACTTT. Amino acids: CASSYLQGNSPLHF. This chain uses TRBV6-5 with TRBJ1-6; D might be TRBD1 (5 bases). This CDR3 region has 14 residues. V was trimmed by 1 base and J by 6 bases, leaving 7 bases between them. Germline V gives CDR1 MNHEY, CDR2 SVGAGI.

This chain joins TRBV6-1 and TRBJ2-3; tentatively, D is TRBD2 (5 bases). CDR3 length: 14 amino acids. V lost 6 bases, J lost 0 bases, and 10 bases lay in between. The germline V gene has CDR1 MNHNS and CDR2 SASEGT. In DNA, the CDR3 is TGTGCCAGCAGGTCGGGGATAAGCACAGATACGCAGTATTTT. It yields the protein CASRSGISTDTQYF.

In DNA, the CDR3 is TGTGCCAGCAGTTTAACAGGGATGGGCTTCTACGAGCAGTACTTC. Its protein is CASSLTGMGFYEQYF. The chain recombines TRBV28 with TRBJ2-7; D may be TRBD1 (6 bases). This CDR3 is 15 amino acids long. The germline gives CDR1 MDHEN, CDR2 SYDVKM. V was cut by 2 bases and J by 3 bases, with 14 bases left in between.

This clone appeared a few times. The V call is TRBV28, the J call TRBJ1-2; maybe TRBD1 (5 bases). V lost 7 bases and J 5 bases, leaving 23 bases between the germline ends. There are 16 residues in the CDR3. Germline values: CDR1 MDHEN, CDR2 SYDVKM. The CDR3 reads CASTSPAILQGYGYTF. CDR3 DNA sequence: TGTGCCAGCACCTCCCCGGCGATCCTGCAGGGATATGGCTACACCTTC.

Note on this clone: The junction differs from germline at one of its ends, possibly a read error. This chain links TRBV19 with TRBJ2-2; D not resolved. CDR1 and CDR2 (germline): LNHDA, SQIVND (reference sequence). The CDR3 contains 13 residues. CDR3 in amino acids: CASSTALTGELFF. The CDR3, as DNA: TGTGCCAGTAGTACAGCGTTAACCGGAGAGCTGTTTTTT. Using reference TRBV19 and TRBJ2-2 for the parts outside the CDR3, the full variable domain is DGGITQSPKYLFRKEGQNVTLSCEQNLNHDAMYWYRQDPGQGLRLIYYSQIVNDFQKGDIAEGYSVSREKKESFPLTVTSAQKNPTAFYLCASSTALTGELFFGEGSRLTVL.

This clone was seen more than once but under ten times. The rearrangement links TRBV28 to TRBJ2-1, with TRBD2 identical over 7 bases. CDR3 size: 15 residues. Per germline, CDR1 MDHEN and CDR2 SYDVKM. V shed 6 bases and J 2 bases; nucleotides not matched to a gene: 7. The DNA of the CDR3 is TGTGCCAGCAGCCGCCGTCTAGCGGCCTACAATGAGCAGTTCTTC. As protein: CASSRRLAAYNEQFF. Supplemented by reference TRBV28 and TRBJ2-1, the full variable domain reads DVKVTQSSRYLVKRTGEKVFLECVQDMDHENMFWYRQDPGLGLRLIYFSYDVKMKEKGDIPEGYSVSREKKERFSLILESASTNQTSMYLCASSRRLAAYNEQFFGPGTRLTVL.

The chain uses TRBV5-6 and TRBJ1-4; TRBD1 matches 11 bases. Trimming at V came to 4 bases and at J to 3 bases, leaving 8 bases not matched to a gene. CDR1 SGHDT and CDR2 YYEEEE come from the germline V gene. The CDR3 spans 17 residues. The CDR3 nucleotides read TGTGCCAGCAGCGTCCGGGACAGGGGGTTCCCTAATGAAAAACTGTTTTTT. Amino acid sequence: CASSVRDRGFPNEKLFF. The complete variable domain, with remaining parts taken from reference TRBV5-6 and TRBJ1-4, reads DAGVTQSPTHLIKTRGQQVTLRCSPKSGHDTVSWYQQALGQGPQFIFQYYEEEERQRGNFPDRFSGHQFPNYSSELNVNALLLGDSALYLCASSVRDRGFPNEKLFFGSGTQLSVL.

V is TRBV18 and J is TRBJ1-5; 7 bases match TRBD1. Germline V gives CDR1 KGHSH, CDR2 LQKENI. V shed 6 bases and J 2 bases; nucleotides not matched to a gene: 4. The CDR3 contains 14 residues. The CDR3 DNA reads as TGTGCCAGCTCCCCAACAGGGGGCAATCAGCCCCAGCATTTT. Translation: CASSPTGGNQPQHF.

There are a few counts of this clone. The chain uses TRBV12-5 and TRBJ2-1; 9 bases align to TRBD2. Germline lookup yields CDR1 LGHNT and CDR2 FRNRAP. This CDR3 comprises 13 residues. Trimming cost V 6 bases and J 6 bases; bases outside gene matches: 3. CDR3: CASGSGGLNEQFF. For the CDR3, the DNA is TGTGCTAGTGGAAGCGGGGGGCTCAATGAGCAGTTCTTC.

This clone was seen just once. The J gene is TRBJ2-7, the V gene TRBV5-8; possible D gene TRBD2, 5 bases. CDR1 SGHTS and CDR2 YDEGEE come from the germline V gene. The CDR3 covers 14 residues. The V end was cut by 2 bases, the J end by 1 base, with 10 bases between. This CDR3 is CASSFSRGSYEQYF. DNA of the CDR3: TGTGCCAGCAGCTTTTCGCGCGGGTCCTACGAGCAGTACTTC.

The chain uses TRBV9 and TRBJ1-1; D is undetermined. V shed 0 bases and J shed 0 bases, with 12 bases lying between them. This CDR3 has 16 residues. Germline CDR1 SGDLS, CDR2 YYNGEE. The CDR3 sequence: CASSVVPGTMNTEAFF. The CDR3 nucleotides are TGTGCCAGCAGCGTAGTCCCAGGAACCATGAACACTGAAGCTTTCTTT.

This chain connects TRBV7-9 to TRBJ2-5; the D is unclear. Trimming left V 4 bases short and J 5 bases short, with 2 bases between. Germline CDR1 reads SEHNR; CDR2 reads FQNEAQ (reference sequence). The CDR3 has 10 amino acids. CDR3 DNA: TGTGCCAGCAGCTCGGAGACCCAGTACTTC. Residues: CASSSETQYF.

This clone has just one count. The chain is built from TRBV18 and TRBJ2-2, with D possibly being TRBD1 (6 bases). Germline V gene data show CDR1 as KGHSH and CDR2 as LQKENI. This CDR3 comprises 15 residues. Trimming removed 1 base from V and 6 bases from J, with 12 bases in between. The CDR3 region is CASSPQEQGPGELFF. The CDR3 nucleotides read TGTGCCAGCTCACCACAGGAACAGGGCCCCGGGGAGCTGTTTTTT. Full variable domain (outside the CDR3, taken from reference TRBV18 and TRBJ2-2): NAGVMQNPRHLVRRRGQEARLRCSPMKGHSHVYWYRQLPEEGLKFMVYLQKENIIDESGMPKERFSAEFPKEGPSILRIQQVVRGDSAAYFCASSPQEQGPGELFFGEGSRLTVL.

The rearrangement uses TRBV7-9 and TRBJ1-2; 8 nucleotides line up with TRBD1. The trim removed 2 bases at V and 0 bases at J, leaving 11 bases unmatched. The CDR3 is 18 amino acids. Germline CDR1 SEHNR, CDR2 FQNEAQ (reference sequence). The CDR3 nucleotides are TGTGCCAGCAGCTTACACCTCAGGACAGGGCGCCCTAACTATGGCTACACCTTC. It codes for CASSLHLRTGRPNYGYTF. The complete variable domain, with remaining parts taken from reference TRBV7-9 and TRBJ1-2, reads DTGVSQNPRHKITKRGQNVTFRCDPISEHNRLYWYRQTLGQGPEFLTYFQNEAQLEKSRLLSDRFSAERPKGSFSTLEIQRTEQGDSAMYLCASSLHLRTGRPNYGYTFGSGTRLTVV.

This chain uses TRBV5-1 with TRBJ2-2; 9 positions match TRBD1. The V segment lost 7 bases and the J segment 7 bases; nucleotides outside the gene matches: 8. This CDR3 has 14 residues. Germline CDR1 SGHRS, CDR2 YFSETQ. CDR3 protein: CASDRGSGNGELFF. CDR3 nucleotide sequence: TGCGCCAGCGACAGGGGGAGTGGAAACGGGGAGCTGTTTTTT.

This chain uses TRBV13 with TRBJ1-1; tentatively, D is TRBD1 (5 bases). V was cut by 3 bases and J by 5 bases, with 10 bases left in between. CDR1 is PRHDT and CDR2 is FYEKMQ in the germline V gene (reference sequence). The CDR3 is made up of 13 amino acids. In DNA, the CDR3 is TGTGCCAGCAGCTTCTCAGGGAAAACTGAAGCTTTCTTT. The encoded protein is CASSFSGKTEAFF.

DNA of the CDR3: TGCGCCAGCAGCTCCAGACCCCGACAGCCCTGGAACACCGGGGAGCTGTTTTTT. This translates into CASSSRPRQPWNTGELFF. The genes are TRBV5-1 and TRBJ2-2; possible D gene TRBD1, 5 bases. CDR1 is SGHRS and CDR2 is YFSETQ in the germline V gene. The CDR3 covers 18 residues. With 3 bases removed from V and 1 base from J, the gap between germline ends came to 19 bases. The full variable domain, in which reference TRBV5-1 and TRBJ2-2 provide the parts outside the CDR3, is KAGVTQTPRYLIKTRGQQVTLSCSPISGHRSVSWYQQTPGQGLQFLFEYFSETQRNKGNFPGRFSGRQFSNSRSEMNVSTLELGDSALYLCASSSRPRQPWNTGELFFGEGSRLTVL.